This T cell receptor (beta chain) was identified during a study of blood T cells in healthy people across ages. The CDR3 sequence is 13 residues long. V lost 5 bases to trimming and J lost 9 bases, with 14 bases between them. Germline CDR1 and CDR2: SGHTA and FQGNSA. Details on this clonotype: Antigen unknown. This may stem from a read error, because a much larger clone lies one nucleotide away.

Those donating, healthy Caucasian individuals from Russia, were aged roughly 6 to 90. For every donor, a draw yielded roughly 9.3 milliliters of peripheral blood. Study-wide results and limits: PBMCs were not sorted, which prevented a conclusive comparison of naive versus antigen-experienced cells.

Then a second PCR, running roughly 7 to 11 cycles, was carried out with a sample-barcoded 5' primer and a J-beta primer mix. Every individual sample yielded 2.5 million or more paired-end reads (each containing CDR3). In TCRdb, the 5' RACE reads were re-called with MiXCR into one record per CDR3 protein. The repertoire holds about a million distinct CDR3 sequences, about 48% seen once, with over 10% in the top ten. Source material: blood. This chain links TRBV7-2 with TRBJ2-1, with D possibly matching TRBD1 (5 bases). The clonotype comes from a man younger than 45 in good health. For the CDR3, the DNA is TGTGCCAGCAGCCGACAGCAGGGTGGTGAGCAGTTCTTC. It specifies CASSRQQGGEQFF.